The 18 T cell receptor beta chains in this list originate from one sample, sequenced in a study of T cells after yellow fever vaccination. TCRdb processed the 5' RACE reads anew with MiXCR; each CDR3 protein has one entry. The sample holds under 600,000 distinct CDR3 sequences, 21% seen once. The material was PBMCs, obtained roughly 20 days after the first yellow fever vaccination. These receptors came from a man between 18 and 29 years old who received the YFV17D yellow fever vaccine.

In this sample, this clonotype turned up a few times. This chain links TRBV5-4 with TRBJ1-4, with D uncertain. The CDR3 contains 15 residues. The germline gives CDR1 SGHNT, CDR2 YYREEE (reference sequence). The V gene lost 3 bases and the J gene lost 4 bases, with 13 bases spanning the gap. CDR3 nucleotides: TGTGCCAGCAGCTCAAACCGGGGTCTTAATGAAAAACTGTTTTTT. It specifies CASSSNRGLNEKLFF.

The chain recombines TRBV6-1 with TRBJ2-3; the match to TRBD2 covers 10 bases. This CDR3 contains 16 residues. V lost 6 bases, J lost 5 bases, and 11 bases stayed unmatched. Germline V gene lookup returns CDR1 MNHNS and CDR2 SASEGT. This chain's CDR3 is CASSRSGGVSGDTQYF. The CDR3 DNA is TGTGCCAGCAGCAGAAGCGGGGGGGTCAGTGGAGATACGCAGTATTTT.

This chain links TRBV9 with TRBJ2-2; D gene uncertain. CDR1 SGDLS and CDR2 YYNGEE come from the germline V gene. With 2 bases removed from V and 5 bases from J, the gap between germline ends came to 4 bases. The CDR3 extends over 12 amino acids. Here the CDR3 DNA reads TGTGCCAGCAGCGTGATGACCGGGGAGCTGTTTTTT. The encoded protein is CASSVMTGELFF.

The chain combines TRBV6-5 with TRBJ2-1; no clear D gene. Looked up from germline, CDR1 is MNHEY and CDR2 is SVGAGI. This CDR3 contains 15 residues. V lost 0 bases, J lost 6 bases, and 12 bases lay in between. CDR3 DNA: TGTGCCAGCAGTTACTCCGGCGGTTCGAGCAATGAGCAGTTCTTC. It codes for CASSYSGGSSNEQFF.

This clonotype was counted ten times or more. This chain connects TRBV7-9 to TRBJ1-2, with D uncertain. The CDR3 is 13 residues long. The V gene lost 1 base and the J gene lost 4 bases, with 7 bases spanning the gap. Germline V CDR1 and CDR2: SEHNR, FQNEAQ (reference sequence). The CDR3 nucleotides read TGTGCCAGCAGCTTAGGGCAGATCTATGGCTACACCTTC. Encoded protein: CASSLGQIYGYTF. The entire variable domain, with the rest obtained from reference TRBV7-9 and TRBJ1-2, is as follows: DTGVSQNPRHKITKRGQNVTFRCDPISEHNRLYWYRQTLGQGPEFLTYFQNEAQLEKSRLLSDRFSAERPKGSFSTLEIQRTEQGDSAMYLCASSLGQIYGYTFGSGTRLTVV.

V is TRBV15 and J is TRBJ1-4; no reliable D call. The germline V and J ends were trimmed by 0 bases and 0 bases, with 5 bases remaining between them. Germline loops: CDR1 LNHNV, CDR2 YYDKDF (reference sequence). This CDR3 region has 15 residues. The CDR3 here is CATSRDGATNEKLFF. The DNA for the CDR3 is TGTGCCACCAGCAGAGATGGTGCAACTAATGAAAAACTGTTTTTT.

This clonotype was counted between two and nine times. The gene calls are TRBV20-1 and TRBJ2-5; D uncertain. The CDR3 runs 11 residues. Trimming took off 0 bases at V and 5 bases at J, with 4 bases between the two ends. CDR1 DFQATT and CDR2 SNEGSKA come from the germline V gene (reference sequence). This CDR3 is CSARDGETQYF. CDR3 bases: TGCAGTGCTAGAGATGGTGAGACCCAGTACTTC.

The rearrangement joins TRBV5-1 to TRBJ1-1; a weak D match, TRBD1 (5 bases). This CDR3 has 14 residues. V lost 2 bases to trimming and J lost 7 bases, with 15 bases between them. From germline, CDR1 is SGHRS and CDR2 YFSETQ. Written as DNA, the CDR3 is TGCGCCAGCAGCTTACCTATGGGGCAGGGTGAAGCTTTCTTT. It codes for CASSLPMGQGEAFF.

This sequence joins TRBV5-1 and TRBJ1-1; D gene ambiguous. Trimming pared 6 bases from V and 5 bases from J, leaving 17 bases between. The germline gives CDR1 SGHRS, CDR2 YFSETQ. This CDR3 is built from 14 residues. CDR3 sequence: CASKHRPLGTEAFF. CDR3 sequence (DNA): TGCGCCAGCAAACACAGACCGCTGGGGACTGAAGCTTTCTTT. Based on the CDR3 plus reference TRBV5-1 and TRBJ1-1, the full variable domain is KAGVTQTPRYLIKTRGQQVTLSCSPISGHRSVSWYQQTPGQGLQFLFEYFSETQRNKGNFPGRFSGRQFSNSRSEMNVSTLELGDSALYLCASKHRPLGTEAFFGQGTRLTVV.

This clonotype was observed a handful of times. The V call is TRBV20-1, the J call TRBJ1-1; D is unresolved. V lost 1 base, J lost 0 bases, and 3 bases lay in between. The CDR3 consists of 12 residues. Germline V gene lookup returns CDR1 DFQATT and CDR2 SNEGSKA (reference sequence). The CDR3, as DNA: TGCAGTGCTAGAGGGATGAACACTGAAGCTTTCTTT. This codes for CSARGMNTEAFF.

This chain joins TRBV5-1 and TRBJ2-7, with a possible D match to TRBD2 (5 bases). The CDR3 has 14 residues. V shed 4 bases and J shed 0 bases, with 11 bases lying between them. Germline CDR1 is SGHRS and CDR2 is YFSETQ. This CDR3 reads CASSVIGSSYEQYF. The CDR3 nucleotides read TGCGCCAGCAGCGTTATAGGGAGCTCCTACGAGCAGTACTTC.

The chain links TRBV6-1 to TRBJ1-6, with D tentatively TRBD1 (6 bases). Trimming stripped 6 bases from V and 7 bases from J, with 13 bases between. Germline-derived CDR1 and CDR2 are MNHNS and SASEGT. The CDR3 is 14 amino acids. In nucleotides, the CDR3 is TGTGCCAGCAGGCCGGGACAATCGAATTCACCCCTCCACTTT. This sequence encodes CASRPGQSNSPLHF.

This clonotype was recorded a few times. The chain uses TRBV2 and TRBJ1-2; 7 bases align to TRBD1. Unmatched junction bases numbered 10, after V lost 8 bases and J lost 4 bases. This CDR3 spans 14 amino acids. Germline-derived CDR1 and CDR2 are SNHLY and FYNNEI. CDR3 loop: CASSSAQGSYGYTF. The CDR3, as DNA: TGTGCCAGCTCAAGTGCACAGGGGTCCTATGGCTACACCTTC. Complete variable domain (other parts from reference TRBV2 and TRBJ1-2): EPEVTQTPSHQVTQMGQEVILRCVPISNHLYFYWYRQILGQKVEFLVSFYNNEISEKSEIFDDQFSVERPDGSNFTLKIRSTKLEDSAMYFCASSSAQGSYGYTFGSGTRLTVV.

Comments on this clonotype: The junction does not match germline at one end; this may be a read error. CDR3 nucleotide sequence: TGTGCCAGCAGCTACGGACAGGGATATCAACCCCAGCATTTT. This encodes CASSYGQGYQPQHF. This chain connects TRBV5-6 to TRBJ1-5, with TRBD1 identical over 8 bases. Germline V gene sequence: CDR1 SGHDT, CDR2 YYEEEE. The CDR3 is 14 residues long.

This clonotype turned up a few times. CDR3 in DNA: TGTGCCAGCAGCTTGCCGCTAGCGGGGTCAGAGACCCAGTACTTC. Amino acids: CASSLPLAGSETQYF. This chain links TRBV5-4 with TRBJ2-5, with 9 nucleotides matching TRBD2. CDR3 length equals 15 residues. Germline V gives CDR1 SGHNT, CDR2 YYREEE (reference sequence). Germline trimming cut 1 base from V and 4 bases from J; bases unmatched to any gene: 5.

In its sample, this clonotype was seen many times. This sequence joins TRBV28 and TRBJ2-3; D remains ambiguous. Germline values: CDR1 MDHEN, CDR2 SYDVKM. This CDR3 spans 12 amino acids. Trimming cost V 5 bases and J 2 bases, with 5 bases left between them. The CDR3 reads CASSQNTDTQYF. The CDR3 DNA follows: TGTGCCAGCAGTCAAAACACAGATACGCAGTATTTT.

V gene TRBV5-1 combines with J gene TRBJ2-3; TRBD2 matches at 11 bases. CDR3 length: 14 amino acids. The V gene end was trimmed by 3 bases and the J gene end by 5 bases; junction bases not matched to a gene: 2. The V gene's germline CDR1 is SGHRS and CDR2 YFSETQ. CDR3 bases: TGCGCCAGCAGCTCTACTAGCGGGGGAGATACGCAGTATTTT. Translating it yields CASSSTSGGDTQYF.

The chain carries TRBV27 and TRBJ1-1; possibly TRBD1 for D (5 bases). Trimming removed 6 bases at V and 3 bases at J, with 14 bases between. Germline V gene sequence: CDR1 MNHEY, CDR2 SMNVEV (reference sequence). This CDR3 contains 14 residues. The DNA for the CDR3 is TGTGCCAGCAGGCACCGCGGGGCTTACACTGAAGCTTTCTTT. This gives the protein CASRHRGAYTEAFF.